Sequencing of this TCR beta chain was carried out in a study of patients and donors after allogeneic stem cell transplantation. Via MiXCR, TCRdb re-called the RT-PCR reads, giving one row per CDR3 protein. The table has 25,000 to 35,000 distinct CDR3 sequences, nearly 7% seen once; the top ten hold approximately 30%. The table lists this clonotype with many counts. This CDR3 has 14 amino acids. V dropped 3 bases and J dropped 7; count of bases not matched to a gene: 5. The chain carries TRBV12-3 or TRBV12-4 and TRBJ2-1; 8 nucleotides align to TRBD1. This clonotype originated in a human donor who was either an allogeneic HSCT recipient or a stem cell or donor lymphocyte infusion donor (not recorded which). It is not recorded whose cells these are; they may come from a transplant donor. The sequencing input was blood, either unsorted or a sorted T cell fraction (not recorded which). CDR3: CASSFWRQGNEQFF. CDR3 DNA sequence: TGTGCCAGCAGTTTTTGGAGACAGGGGAATGAGCAGTTCTTC.